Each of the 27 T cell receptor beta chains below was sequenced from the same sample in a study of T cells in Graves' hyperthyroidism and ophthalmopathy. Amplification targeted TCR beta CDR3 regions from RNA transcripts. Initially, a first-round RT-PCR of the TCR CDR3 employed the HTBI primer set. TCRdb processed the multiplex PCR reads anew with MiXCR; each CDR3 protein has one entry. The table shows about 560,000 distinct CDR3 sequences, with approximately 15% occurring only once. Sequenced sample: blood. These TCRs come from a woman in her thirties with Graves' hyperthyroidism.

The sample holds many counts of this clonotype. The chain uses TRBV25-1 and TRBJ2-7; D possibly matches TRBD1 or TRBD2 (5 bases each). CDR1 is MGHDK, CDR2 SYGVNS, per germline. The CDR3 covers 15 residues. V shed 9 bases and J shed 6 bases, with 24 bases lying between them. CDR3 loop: CASPPGRDTTGEQYF. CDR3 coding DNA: TGTGCCAGTCCCCCGGGACGGGATACCACCGGCGAGCAGTACTTC.

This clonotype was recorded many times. The chain's CDR3 is CASSLGYSGQYRNEQFF. CDR3 nucleotide sequence: TGTGCCAGCAGTCTGGGTTATTCGGGACAGTATCGCAATGAGCAGTTCTTC. The rearrangement uses TRBV27 and TRBJ2-1; the match to TRBD1 covers 7 bases. The V and J ends lost 5 bases and 6 bases, in that order; junction bases with no gene match: 16. This CDR3 contains 17 residues. Germline V gene data show CDR1 as MNHEY and CDR2 as SMNVEV (reference sequence).

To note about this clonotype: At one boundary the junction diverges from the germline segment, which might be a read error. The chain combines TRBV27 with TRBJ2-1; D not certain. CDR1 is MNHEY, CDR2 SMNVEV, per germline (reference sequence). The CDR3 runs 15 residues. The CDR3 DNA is TGCGCCAGCAGTGAAACTCCGAGCTCCTACAATGAGCAGTTCTTC. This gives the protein CASSETPSSYNEQFF.

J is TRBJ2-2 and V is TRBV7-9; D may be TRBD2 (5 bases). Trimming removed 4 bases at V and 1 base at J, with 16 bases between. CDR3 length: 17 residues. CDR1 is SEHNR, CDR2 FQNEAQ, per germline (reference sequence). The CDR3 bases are TGTGCCAGCAGCTCCCGGACTGAGGGCAGGAACACCGGGGAGCTGTTTTTT. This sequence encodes CASSSRTEGRNTGELFF.

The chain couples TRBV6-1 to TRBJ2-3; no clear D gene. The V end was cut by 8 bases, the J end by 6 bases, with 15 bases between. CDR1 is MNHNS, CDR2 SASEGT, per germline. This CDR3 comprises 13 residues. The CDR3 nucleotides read TGTGCCAGCCGGCAAGGACCTTCGGATACGCAGTATTTT. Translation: CASRQGPSDTQYF.

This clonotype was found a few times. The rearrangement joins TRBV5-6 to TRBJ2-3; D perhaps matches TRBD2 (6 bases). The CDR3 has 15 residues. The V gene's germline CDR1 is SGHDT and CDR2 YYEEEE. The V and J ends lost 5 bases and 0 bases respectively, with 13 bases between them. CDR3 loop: CASSDTSLSTDTQYF. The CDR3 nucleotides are TGTGCCAGCAGTGATACTAGCTTAAGCACAGATACGCAGTATTTT.

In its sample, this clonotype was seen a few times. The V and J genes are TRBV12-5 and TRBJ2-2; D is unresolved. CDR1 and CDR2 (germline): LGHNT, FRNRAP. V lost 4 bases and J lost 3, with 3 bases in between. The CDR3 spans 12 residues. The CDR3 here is CASGWDTGELFF. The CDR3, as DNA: TGTGCTAGTGGTTGGGACACCGGGGAGCTGTTTTTT.

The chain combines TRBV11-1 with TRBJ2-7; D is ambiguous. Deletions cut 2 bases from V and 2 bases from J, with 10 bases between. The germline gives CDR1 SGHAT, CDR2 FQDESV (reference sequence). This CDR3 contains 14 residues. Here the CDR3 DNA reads TGTGCCAGCAGCTTAAGCCAGGAGACCTACGAGCAGTACTTC. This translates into CASSLSQETYEQYF. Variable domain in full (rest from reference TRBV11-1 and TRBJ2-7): EAEVAQSPRYKITEKSQAVAFWCDPISGHATLYWYRQILGQGPELLVQFQDESVVDDSQLPKDRFSAERLKGVDSTLKIQPAELGDSAMYLCASSLSQETYEQYFGPGTRLTVT.

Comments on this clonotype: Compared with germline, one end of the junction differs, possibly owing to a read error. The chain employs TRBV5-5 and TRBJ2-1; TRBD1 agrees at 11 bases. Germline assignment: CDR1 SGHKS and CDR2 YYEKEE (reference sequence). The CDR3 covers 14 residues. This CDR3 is CASRTGTGGREGLF. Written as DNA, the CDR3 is TGTGCCAGCAGGACCGGGACAGGGGGGCGCGAAGGGCTCTTC.

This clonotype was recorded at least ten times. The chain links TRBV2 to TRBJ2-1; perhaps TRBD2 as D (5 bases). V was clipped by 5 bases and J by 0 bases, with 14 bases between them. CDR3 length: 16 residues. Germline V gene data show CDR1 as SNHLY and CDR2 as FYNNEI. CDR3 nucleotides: TGTGCCAGCAGTCTAGCCCCAGACATCTCCTACAATGAGCAGTTCTTC. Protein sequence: CASSLAPDISYNEQFF.

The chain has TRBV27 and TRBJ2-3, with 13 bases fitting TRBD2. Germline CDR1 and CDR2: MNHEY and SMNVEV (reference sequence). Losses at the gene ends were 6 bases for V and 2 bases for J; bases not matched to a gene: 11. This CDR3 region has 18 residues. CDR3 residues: CASSQGTSGKGATDTQYF. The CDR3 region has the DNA TGTGCCAGCAGCCAAGGGACTAGCGGGAAAGGGGCCACAGATACGCAGTATTTT.

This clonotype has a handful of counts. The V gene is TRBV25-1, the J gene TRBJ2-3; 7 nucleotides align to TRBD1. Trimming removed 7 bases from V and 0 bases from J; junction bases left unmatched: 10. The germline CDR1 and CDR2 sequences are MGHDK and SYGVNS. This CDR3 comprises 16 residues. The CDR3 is CASTAGTVTSTDTQYF. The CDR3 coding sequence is TGTGCCAGCACCGCCGGGACAGTAACTAGCACAGATACGCAGTATTTT.

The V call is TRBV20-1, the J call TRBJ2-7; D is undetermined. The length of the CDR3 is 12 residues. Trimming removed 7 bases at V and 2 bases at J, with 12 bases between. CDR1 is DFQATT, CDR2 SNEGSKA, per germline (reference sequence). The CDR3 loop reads CSGNSETYEQYF. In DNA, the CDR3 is TGCAGTGGAAACAGTGAAACCTACGAGCAGTACTTC.

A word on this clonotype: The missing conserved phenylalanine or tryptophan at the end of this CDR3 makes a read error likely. The chain's CDR3 is CASTSGVLAKNIQYY. The CDR3 DNA follows: TGTGCCAGTACGAGCGGAGTTCTAGCCAAAAACATTCAGTACTAC. The rearrangement joins TRBV19 to TRBJ2-4, with a weak D call TRBD2 (5 bases). Trimming shortened V by 7 bases and J by 0 bases, and 13 bases separated the two germline ends. CDR3 length: 15 amino acids. In germline, CDR1 is LNHDA, CDR2 SQIVND (reference sequence).

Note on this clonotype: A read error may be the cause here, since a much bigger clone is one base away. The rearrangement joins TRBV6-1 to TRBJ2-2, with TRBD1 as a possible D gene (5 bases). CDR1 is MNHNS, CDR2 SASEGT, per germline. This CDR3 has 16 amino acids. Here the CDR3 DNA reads TGTGCCAGCAGGATTAGGGGTGGGGAAAACACCAGGGAGCTGTTTTTT. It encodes CASRIRGGENTRELFF.

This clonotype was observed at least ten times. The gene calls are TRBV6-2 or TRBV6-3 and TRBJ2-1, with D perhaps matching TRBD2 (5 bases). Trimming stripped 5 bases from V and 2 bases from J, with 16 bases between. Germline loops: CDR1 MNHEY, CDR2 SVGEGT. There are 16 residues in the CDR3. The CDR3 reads CASSHSEGQPYNEQFF. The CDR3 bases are TGTGCCAGCAGTCACAGTGAGGGCCAGCCCTACAATGAGCAGTTCTTC.

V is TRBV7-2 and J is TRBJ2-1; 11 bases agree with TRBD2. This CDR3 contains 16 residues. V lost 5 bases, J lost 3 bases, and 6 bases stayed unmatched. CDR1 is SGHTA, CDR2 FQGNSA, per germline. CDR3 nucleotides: TGTGCCAGCAGCGTCCGACTAGCGGGGATCTACAATGAGCAGTTCTTC. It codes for CASSVRLAGIYNEQFF. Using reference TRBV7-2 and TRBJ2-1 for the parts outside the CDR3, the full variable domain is GAGVSQSPSNKVTEKGKDVELRCDPISGHTALYWYRQSLGQGLEFLIYFQGNSAPDKSGLPSDRFSAERTGGSVSTLTIQRTQQEDSAVYLCASSVRLAGIYNEQFFGPGTRLTVL.

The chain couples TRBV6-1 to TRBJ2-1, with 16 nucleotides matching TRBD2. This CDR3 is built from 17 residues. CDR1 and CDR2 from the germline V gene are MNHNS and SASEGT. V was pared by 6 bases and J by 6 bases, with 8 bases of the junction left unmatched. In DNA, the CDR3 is TGTGCCAGCAGCCACGGGACTAGCGGGAGGGCACTCAATGAGCAGTTCTTC. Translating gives CASSHGTSGRALNEQFF.

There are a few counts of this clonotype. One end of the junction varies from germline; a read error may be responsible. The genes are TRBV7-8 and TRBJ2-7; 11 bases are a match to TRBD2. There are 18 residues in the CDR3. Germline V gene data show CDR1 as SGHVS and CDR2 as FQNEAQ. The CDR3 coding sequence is TGCGCCAGCAGCCAAGGAGTCTCTAGCGGGAGGCACTCCTACGAGCAGTACTTC. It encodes CASSQGVSSGRHSYEQYF. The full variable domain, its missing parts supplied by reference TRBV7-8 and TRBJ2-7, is GAGVSQSPRYKVAKRGQDVALRCDPISGHVSLFWYQQALGQGPEFLTYFQNEAQLDKSGLPSDRFFAERPEGSVSTLKIQRTQQEDSAVYLCASSQGVSSGRHSYEQYFGPGTRLTVT.

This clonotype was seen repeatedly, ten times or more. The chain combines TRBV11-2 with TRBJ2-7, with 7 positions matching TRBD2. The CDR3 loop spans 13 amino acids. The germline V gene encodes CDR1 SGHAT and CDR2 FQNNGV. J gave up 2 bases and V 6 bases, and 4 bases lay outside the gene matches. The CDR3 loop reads CASRSGATYEQYF. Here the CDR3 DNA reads TGTGCCAGCAGGAGCGGGGCAACCTACGAGCAGTACTTC.

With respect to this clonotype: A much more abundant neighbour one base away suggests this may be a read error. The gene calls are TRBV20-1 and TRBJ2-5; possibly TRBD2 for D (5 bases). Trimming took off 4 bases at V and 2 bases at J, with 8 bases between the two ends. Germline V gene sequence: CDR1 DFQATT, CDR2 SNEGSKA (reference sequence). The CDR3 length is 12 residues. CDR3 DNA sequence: TGCAGTGCTACCGGACTTCAAGAGACCCAGTACTTC. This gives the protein CSATGLQETQYF.

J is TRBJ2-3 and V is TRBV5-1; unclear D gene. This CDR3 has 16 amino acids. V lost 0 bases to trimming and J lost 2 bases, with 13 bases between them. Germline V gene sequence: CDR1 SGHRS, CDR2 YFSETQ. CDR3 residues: CASSLAALDTTDTQYF. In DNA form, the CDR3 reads TGCGCCAGCAGCTTGGCGGCCCTCGATACCACAGATACGCAGTATTTT.

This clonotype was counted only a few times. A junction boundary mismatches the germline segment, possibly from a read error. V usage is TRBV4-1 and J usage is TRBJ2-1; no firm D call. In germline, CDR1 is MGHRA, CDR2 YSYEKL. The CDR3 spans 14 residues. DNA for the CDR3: TGTGCCAGCAGCCAAGATACCCGTTACAATGAGCAGTTCTTC. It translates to CASSQDTRYNEQFF.

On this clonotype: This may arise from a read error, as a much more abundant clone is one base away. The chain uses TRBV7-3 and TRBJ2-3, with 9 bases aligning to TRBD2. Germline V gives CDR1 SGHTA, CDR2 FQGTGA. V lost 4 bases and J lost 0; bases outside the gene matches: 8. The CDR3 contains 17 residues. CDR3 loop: CASSSPIAGESTDTQYF. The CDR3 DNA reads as TGTGCCAGCAGCTCTCCCATAGCGGGAGAGAGCACAGATACGCAGTATTTT.

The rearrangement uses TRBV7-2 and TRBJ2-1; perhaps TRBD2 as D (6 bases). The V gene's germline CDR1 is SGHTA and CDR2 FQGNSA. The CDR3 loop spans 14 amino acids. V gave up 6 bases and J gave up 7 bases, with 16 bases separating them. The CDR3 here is CASSPRVSGNEQFF. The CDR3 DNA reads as TGTGCCAGCAGTCCGAGGGTAAGCGGGAATGAGCAGTTCTTC.

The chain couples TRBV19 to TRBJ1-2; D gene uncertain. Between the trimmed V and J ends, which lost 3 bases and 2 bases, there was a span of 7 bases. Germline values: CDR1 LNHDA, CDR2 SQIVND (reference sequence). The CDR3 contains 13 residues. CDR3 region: CASSIWNNYGYTF. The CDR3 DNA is TGTGCCAGTAGTATTTGGAACAACTATGGCTACACCTTC.

In DNA form, the CDR3 reads TGTGCCATCAGTGAGGGTAGGGAATCGGGCAACAGCAATCAGCCCCAGCATTTT. This sequence encodes CAISEGRESGNSNQPQHF. V gene TRBV10-3 combines with J gene TRBJ1-5; D remains ambiguous. Germline V lookup: CDR1 ENHRY, CDR2 SYGVKD. V lost 2 bases and J 1 base, leaving 18 bases between the germline ends. This CDR3 is built from 18 residues.